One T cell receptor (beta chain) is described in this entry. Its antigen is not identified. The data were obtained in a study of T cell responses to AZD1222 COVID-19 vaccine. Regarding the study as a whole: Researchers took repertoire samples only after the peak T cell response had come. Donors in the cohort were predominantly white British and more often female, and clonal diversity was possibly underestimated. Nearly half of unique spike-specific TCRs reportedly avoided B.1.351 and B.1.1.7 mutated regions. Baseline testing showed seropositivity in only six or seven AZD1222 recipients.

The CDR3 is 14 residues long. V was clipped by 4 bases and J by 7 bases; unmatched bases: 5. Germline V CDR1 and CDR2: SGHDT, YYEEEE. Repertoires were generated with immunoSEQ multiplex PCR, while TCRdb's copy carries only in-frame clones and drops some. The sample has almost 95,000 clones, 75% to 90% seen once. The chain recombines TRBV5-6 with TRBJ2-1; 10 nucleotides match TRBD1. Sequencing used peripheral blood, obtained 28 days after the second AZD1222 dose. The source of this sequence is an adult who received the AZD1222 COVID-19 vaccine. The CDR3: CASSQTGGSNEQFF. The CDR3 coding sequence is TGTGCCAGCAGCCAGACAGGGGGCTCGAATGAGCAGTTCTTC.